The entry below gives a single T cell receptor beta chain sequence along with its context. Its target is unknown. Germline lookup yields CDR1 SGHRS and CDR2 YFSETQ. The J segment lost 9 bases and the V segment lost 2 bases, leaving 8 bases of the junction unmatched. The CDR3 spans 16 residues. This entry is derived from a study of identical twins. General observations from the study: Cross-sectional statistical analysis was relied on for the conclusions, without the same donors being followed.

TCRdb fed the 5' RACE reads into MiXCR, producing one record per CDR3 protein. The sample lists roughly 770,000 distinct CDR3 sequences, 15% to 20% occurring once. These data also formed part of another study, on T cells expressing NK-cell markers. That report adds: It was sorted CD3+CD56+NKG2C+, CD3+CD56+NKG2C- and CD3+CD56-NKG2C+ T cells that supplied the TCR beta repertoires.

The origin of this receptor is a woman aged 18-29 years in good health. Sequenced sample: PBMCs. J is TRBJ2-1 and V is TRBV5-1; TRBD2 matches 13 bases. The chain's CDR3 is CASSLLTSGRASEQFF. As DNA, the CDR3 is TGCGCCAGCAGCTTACTCACTAGCGGGAGGGCTAGTGAGCAGTTCTTC. Looking up the rest from reference TRBV5-1 and TRBJ2-1 gives the full variable domain: KAGVTQTPRYLIKTRGQQVTLSCSPISGHRSVSWYQQTPGQGLQFLFEYFSETQRNKGNFPGRFSGRQFSNSRSEMNVSTLELGDSALYLCASSLLTSGRASEQFFGPGTRLTVL.